This record concerns one TCR beta chain sequence. Authors' processing steps: Estimation of nucleated cell counts was performed using reference gene primer amplification. Here immunoSEQ multiplex PCR was the method, and the copy in TCRdb shows in-frame clones only, minus some. The V and J calls and clone size are taken from that table; D and trimming were inferred from the DNA. The table shows a few hundred thousand clones, with approximately 83% occurring only once. V shed 1 base, J shed 3 bases, and the junction held 9 bases outside the gene matches. Germline V CDR1 and CDR2: SGHTA, FQGNSA. This CDR3 region has 17 residues. The data were obtained in a study of blood T cell repertoires in COVID-19.

The sequence was obtained from a person aged 65-85 years with COVID-19, enrolled during active disease. The sequenced material came from peripheral blood. The chain employs TRBV7-2 and TRBJ2-3, with 8 bases that match TRBD2. The CDR3 is CASSLDGAGGSTDTQYF. The CDR3 DNA reads TGTGCCAGCAGCTTAGATGGGGCGGGAGGTAGTACAGATACGCAGTATTTT.